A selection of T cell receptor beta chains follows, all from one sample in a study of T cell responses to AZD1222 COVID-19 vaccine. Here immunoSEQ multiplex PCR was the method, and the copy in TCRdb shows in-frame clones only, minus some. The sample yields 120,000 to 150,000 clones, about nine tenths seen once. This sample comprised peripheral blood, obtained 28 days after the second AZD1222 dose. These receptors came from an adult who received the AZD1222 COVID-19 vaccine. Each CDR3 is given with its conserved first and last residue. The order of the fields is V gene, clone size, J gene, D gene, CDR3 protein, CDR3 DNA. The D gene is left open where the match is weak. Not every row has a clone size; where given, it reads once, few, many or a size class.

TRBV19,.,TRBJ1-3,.,CASSMGSNPGNTIYF,TGTGCCAGTAGTATGGGATCTAACCCTGGAAACACCATATATTTT
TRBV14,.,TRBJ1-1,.,CASSQASSRAEAFF,TGTGCCAGCAGCCAAGCCTCCTCAAGGGCTGAAGCTTTCTTT
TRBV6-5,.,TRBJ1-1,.,CASSYGGNLNTEAFF,TGTGCCAGCAGTTACGGCGGAAATCTGAACACTGAAGCTTTCTTT
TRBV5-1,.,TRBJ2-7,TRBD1,CASSSDRVSYEQYF,TGCGCCAGCTCCTCGGACAGGGTCTCCTACGAGCAGTACTTC
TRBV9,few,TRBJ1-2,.,CASSVAPTSAYGYTF,TGTGCCAGCAGCGTAGCCCCAACAAGTGCCTATGGCTACACCTTC
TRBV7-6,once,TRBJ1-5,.,CASSLEGGARGQPQHF,TGTGCCAGCAGCTTAGAAGGAGGGGCACGCGGGCAGCCCCAGCATTTT
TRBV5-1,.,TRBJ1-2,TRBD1,CASSLVGQANYGYTF,TGCGCCAGCAGCTTGGTGGGACAGGCTAACTATGGCTACACCTTC
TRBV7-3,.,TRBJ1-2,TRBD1,CASSLMPIPGQGSYGYTF,TGTGCCAGCAGCTTAATGCCGATACCGGGACAGGGGAGCTATGGCTACACCTTC
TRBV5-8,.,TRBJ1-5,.,CASSLQIQPQHF,TGTGCCAGCAGCTTACAAATCCAGCCCCAGCATTTT
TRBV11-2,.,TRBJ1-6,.,CASSSRVGLNSPLHF,TGTGCCAGCAGCTCCCGGGTGGGGTTAAATTCACCCCTCCACTTT
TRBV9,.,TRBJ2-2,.,CASSVFWTGELFF,TGTGCCAGCAGCGTATTCTGGACCGGGGAGCTGTTTTTT
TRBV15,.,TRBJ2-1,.,CATSPGPTPYNEQFF,TGTGCCACCAGTCCCGGGCCTACACCCTACAATGAGCAGTTCTTC
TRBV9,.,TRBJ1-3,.,CASSVEGISGNTIYF,TGTGCCAGCAGCGTAGAGGGTATATCTGGAAACACCATATATTTT
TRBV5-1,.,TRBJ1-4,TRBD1,CASSLGDRAEKLFF,TGCGCCAGCAGCTTGGGGGACAGGGCGGAAAAACTGTTTTTT
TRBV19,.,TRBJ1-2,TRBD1,CASSARDRIYYGYTF,TGTGCCAGTAGTGCCCGGGACAGAATATACTATGGCTACACCTTC
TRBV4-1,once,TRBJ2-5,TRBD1,CASSQGPGTGGETQYF,TGCGCCAGCAGCCAAGGTCCCGGGACAGGGGGCGAGACCCAGTACTTC
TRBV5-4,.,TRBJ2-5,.,CASSRPSYQETQYF,TGTGCCAGCAGCCGACCATCGTACCAAGAGACCCAGTACTTC
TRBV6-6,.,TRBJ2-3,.,CASSYPGSGADTQYF,TGTGCCAGCAGTTACCCGGGGAGCGGAGCAGATACGCAGTATTTT
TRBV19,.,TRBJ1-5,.,CATTPGGDNQPQHF,TGTGCCACGACTCCAGGAGGGGACAATCAGCCCCAGCATTTT
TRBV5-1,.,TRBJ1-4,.,CASSSRVNEKLFF,TGCGCCAGCAGCTCCAGGGTTAATGAAAAACTGTTTTTT
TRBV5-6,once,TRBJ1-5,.,CASRIYSGRQPQHF,TGTGCCAGCAGGATATACAGCGGGCGTCAGCCCCAGCATTTT
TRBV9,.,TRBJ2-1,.,CASSVEEGQIYNEQFF,TGTGCCAGCAGCGTAGAGGAGGGACAGATCTACAATGAGCAGTTCTTC
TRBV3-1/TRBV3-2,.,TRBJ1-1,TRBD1,CASSFSRRGAGAFF,TGTGCCAGCAGCTTCTCACGCAGGGGGGCGGGAGCTTTCTTT
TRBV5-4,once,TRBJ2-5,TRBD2,CASSSSGGALGETQYF,TGTGCCAGCAGCTCTAGCGGGGGGGCCTTAGGGGAGACCCAGTACTTC
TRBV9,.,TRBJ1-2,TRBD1,CASSVGGQGANYGYTF,TGTGCCAGCAGCGTAGGGGGACAGGGGGCAAACTATGGCTACACCTTC
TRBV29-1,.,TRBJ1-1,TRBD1,CSVADRALEAFF,TGCAGCGTTGCTGACAGGGCCCTAGAAGCTTTCTTT
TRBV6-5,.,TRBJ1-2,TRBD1,CASSYRQGANYGYTF,TGTGCCAGCAGTTACCGACAGGGCGCGAACTATGGCTACACCTTC
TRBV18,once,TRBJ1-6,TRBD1,CASSPLARDRLNSPLHF,TGTGCCAGCTCACCTCTTGCGAGGGACAGACTTAATTCACCCCTCCACTTT
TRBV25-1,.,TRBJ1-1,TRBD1,CASSDLTTGGTEAFF,TGTGCCAGCAGTGATCTAACGACAGGGGGCACTGAAGCTTTCTTT
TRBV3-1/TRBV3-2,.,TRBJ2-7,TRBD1,CASSPTGTGVYEQYF,TGTGCCAGCAGCCCCACCGGGACAGGGGTCTACGAGCAGTACTTC
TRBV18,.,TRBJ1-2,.,CASSPPLEQGYGYTF,TGTGCCAGCTCACCCCCGCTGGAACAGGGATATGGCTACACCTTC
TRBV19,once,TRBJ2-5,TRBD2,CASRGGGETQYF,TGTGCCAGCCGAGGCGGGGGGGAGACCCAGTACTTC
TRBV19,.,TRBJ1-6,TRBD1,CASSTTGGNSPLHF,TGTGCCAGTAGTACGACAGGGGGCAATTCACCCCTCCACTTT
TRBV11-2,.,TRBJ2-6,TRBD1,CASSARDRGTGANVLTF,TGTGCCAGCAGCGCCCGGGACAGGGGGACTGGGGCCAACGTCCTGACTTTC
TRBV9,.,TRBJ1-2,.,CASSPGGAGDYGYTF,TGTGCCAGCAGCCCCGGAGGCGCCGGAGACTATGGCTACACCTTC
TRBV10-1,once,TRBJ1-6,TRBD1,CASSRDSNSPLHF,TGCGCCAGCAGTAGGGACAGCAATTCACCCCTCCACTTT
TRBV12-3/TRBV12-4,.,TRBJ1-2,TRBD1,CASTIRQGHGYTF,TGTGCCAGCACCATACGACAGGGACACGGCTACACCTTC